Listed below are T cell receptor beta chains from one sample, sequenced in a study of CD8 T cells in ankylosing spondylitis. TCRdb re-called the 5' RACE reads through MiXCR, storing one row per CDR3 protein. The sample consists of 30,000 to 45,000 distinct CDR3 sequences, 8% to 13% of them appearing once. The material sequenced was synovial fluid, either unsorted or a sorted T cell fraction (not recorded which). The receptors here all came from a male donor with ankylosing spondylitis. The CDR3 runs from the conserved cysteine through the conserved F or W. The D gene is left open where the match is weak. Some rows mark clone size as missing; the rest say once, few, many or name a class of expanded clone.

J: TRBJ2-3; D: NA; V: TRBV4-2; size: NA; DNA: TGTGCCAGCAGCCCGGGGGTGGACGGGTCTAGCACAGATACGCAGTATTTT; CDR3: CASSPGVDGSSTDTQYF
J: TRBJ2-7; D: TRBD1; V: TRBV20-1; size: NA; DNA: TGCAGTGCCATACCCCCGCCGGACAGGGCCTCCTACGAGCAGTACTTC; CDR3: CSAIPPPDRASYEQYF
J: TRBJ1-5; D: TRBD1; V: TRBV28; size: few; DNA: TGTGCCAGCAGTTTATATACAGGGGTCAATCAGCCCCAGCATTTT; CDR3: CASSLYTGVNQPQHF
J: TRBJ2-5; D: TRBD2; V: TRBV14; size: many; DNA: TGTGCCAGCAGCCAAGGACTAGCGGGGGGGTCTAACCAGTACTTC; CDR3: CASSQGLAGGSNQYF
J: TRBJ1-6; D: NA; V: TRBV18; size: many; DNA: TGTGCCAGCTCACCAGGTTTGGATTCACCCCTCCACTTT; CDR3: CASSPGLDSPLHF
J: TRBJ2-5; D: TRBD1; V: TRBV2; size: NA; DNA: TGTGCCAGCAGTTCCAGGGGACAGGGGACGTTCCAAGAGACCCAGTACTTC; CDR3: CASSSRGQGTFQETQYF
J: TRBJ2-1; D: NA; V: TRBV7-3; size: few; DNA: TGTGCCAGCAGCTTATTGCGAAGCAATGAGCAGTTCTTC; CDR3: CASSLLRSNEQFF
J: TRBJ1-1; D: NA; V: TRBV7-9; size: many; DNA: TGTGCCAGCAGCTTTCTCGGAGGCACTGAAGCTTTCTTT; CDR3: CASSFLGGTEAFF
J: TRBJ2-5; D: NA; V: TRBV13; size: NA; DNA: TGTGCCAGCAGCCCGTTTACGGCGGCCCAGTACTTC; CDR3: CASSPFTAAQYF
J: TRBJ1-5; D: NA; V: TRBV7-9; size: few; DNA: TGTGCCAGCAGCTTACAGGGTCATCAGCCCCAGCATTTT; CDR3: CASSLQGHQPQHF
J: TRBJ2-7; D: TRBD1; V: TRBV2; size: few; DNA: TGTGCCAGCAGCCCTCCGGGACAGGGTCTCAACGAGCAGTACTTC; CDR3: CASSPPGQGLNEQYF
J: TRBJ1-6; D: TRBD1; V: TRBV6-5; size: NA; DNA: TGTGCCAGCAGTTACTCAACCGGGACAGGGTCCTATAATTCACCCCTCCACTTT; CDR3: CASSYSTGTGSYNSPLHF
J: TRBJ2-5; D: TRBD1; V: TRBV27; size: many; DNA: TGTGCCAGCAGTCGACAGGGGGCTGGGAAGACCCAGTACTTC; CDR3: CASSRQGAGKTQYF
J: TRBJ2-1; D: NA; V: TRBV9; size: NA; DNA: TGTGCCAGCAGCGTAGATAGGGTGGGGAATGAGCAGTTCTTC; CDR3: CASSVDRVGNEQFF
J: TRBJ2-7; D: NA; V: TRBV5-1; size: many; DNA: TGCGCCAGCAGCTTGGAGGGGGGCCCGGGAGAAGAGCAGTACTTC; CDR3: CASSLEGGPGEEQYF
J: TRBJ2-7; D: TRBD2; V: TRBV2; size: NA; DNA: TGTCCCGGATTAGCGGGTTACGAGCAGCACTTC; CDR3: CPGLAGYEQHF
J: TRBJ1-2; D: NA; V: TRBV28; size: many; DNA: TGTGCCAGCAGCCTCACACGTGCGCGTCGGGACTCTCGTGGCTACACCTTC; CDR3: CASSLTRARRDSRGYTF
J: TRBJ1-1; D: TRBD1; V: TRBV29-1; size: many; DNA: TGCAGCGTCAGACAGGGGGGCACTGAAGCTTTCTTT; CDR3: CSVRQGGTEAFF
J: TRBJ2-7; D: NA; V: TRBV11-3; size: NA; DNA: TGTGCCAGCAGCATCCTAGCGCCGTCCTACGAGCAGTACTTC; CDR3: CASSILAPSYEQYF
J: TRBJ2-3; D: TRBD2; V: TRBV3-1; size: few; DNA: TGTGCCAGCAGCCAAGACAATAGGGGTAGCGGGAGAACGGGTGGAACAGATACGCAGTATTTT; CDR3: CASSQDNRGSGRTGGTDTQYF
J: TRBJ2-7; D: NA; V: TRBV7-6; size: NA; DNA: TGTGCCAGCAGCTTAGATGCGGGTCTGGGCTCCTACGAGCAGTACTTC; CDR3: CASSLDAGLGSYEQYF
J: TRBJ2-7; D: TRBD1; V: TRBV3-1; size: many; DNA: TGTGCCAGCAGCCAAGCGGGGACAGAACAGTACTTC; CDR3: CASSQAGTEQYF
J: TRBJ2-2; D: NA; V: TRBV29-1; size: many; DNA: TGCAGCGTTAAGGCTGCGGGACAAAGAACCGGGGAGCTGTTTTTT; CDR3: CSVKAAGQRTGELFF
J: TRBJ2-1; D: NA; V: TRBV7-2; size: many; DNA: TGTGCCAGCAGCCCACCATCCGGGACGAGCTCCTACAATGAGCAGTTCTTC; CDR3: CASSPPSGTSSYNEQFF
J: TRBJ2-1; D: NA; V: TRBV19; size: many; DNA: TGTGCCAGTAGTATCATGACGGGTAGCTACAATGAGCAGTTCTTC; CDR3: CASSIMTGSYNEQFF
J: TRBJ2-1; D: NA; V: TRBV29-1; size: many; DNA: TGCAGCGCAAGAGGAAAGGCCTACAATGAGCAGTTCTTC; CDR3: CSARGKAYNEQFF
J: TRBJ1-5; D: NA; V: TRBV28; size: NA; DNA: TGTGCCAGTCTCAGGGCTTCTAATCAGCCCCAGCATTTT; CDR3: CASLRASNQPQHF
J: TRBJ2-3; D: NA; V: TRBV29-1; size: many; DNA: TGCAGCGTTGGGGCTAGCGACACAGATACGCAGTATTTT; CDR3: CSVGASDTDTQYF
J: TRBJ2-1; D: NA; V: TRBV19; size: many; DNA: TGTGCCAGTAGTATAGGAGCTAGAGAGCAGTTCTTC; CDR3: CASSIGAREQFF
J: TRBJ2-7; D: NA; V: TRBV13; size: many; DNA: TGTGCCAGCAGCTCCCGGCCGCGAGGGGGCTACGAGCAGTACTTC; CDR3: CASSSRPRGGYEQYF
J: TRBJ1-5; D: NA; V: TRBV7-2; size: few; DNA: TGTGCCAGCAGCTTACAGGGTCCCCCGAGTCAGCCCCAGCATTTT; CDR3: CASSLQGPPSQPQHF
J: TRBJ2-6; D: NA; V: TRBV24-1; size: many; DNA: TGTGCCACCAGCCCAGGTGGGGCCAACGTCCTGACTTTC; CDR3: CATSPGGANVLTF
J: TRBJ2-2; D: NA; V: TRBV27; size: many; DNA: TGTGCCAGCAGTTTATTGGCCGCGAACACCGGGGAGCTGTTTTTT; CDR3: CASSLLAANTGELFF
J: TRBJ2-1; D: TRBD2; V: TRBV20-1; size: NA; DNA: TGCAGTGCCAGCTCTCCAATAGCGGGAATGACCTACAATGAGCAGTTCTTC; CDR3: CSASSPIAGMTYNEQFF
J: TRBJ1-1; D: TRBD1; V: TRBV30; size: few; DNA: TGTGCCTGGAGTGTAAGAAGACAGGGGGAAACTGAAGCTTTCTTT; CDR3: CAWSVRRQGETEAFF
J: TRBJ2-3; D: NA; V: TRBV7-3; size: many; DNA: TGTGCCAGCAGCACACTTAGCACAGATACGCAGTATTTT; CDR3: CASSTLSTDTQYF
J: TRBJ2-7; D: NA; V: TRBV4-1; size: NA; DNA: TGCGCCAGCAGCCAAGACCCGGGCTCCTACGAGCAGTACTTC; CDR3: CASSQDPGSYEQYF
J: TRBJ2-7; D: NA; V: TRBV4-2; size: many; DNA: TGTGCCAGCAGCCAAGACAGGGGCACCTACGAGCAGTACTTC; CDR3: CASSQDRGTYEQYF
J: TRBJ2-1; D: NA; V: TRBV5-6; size: many; DNA: TGTGCCAGCAGCTTCGGGTCCCCGAGCTCCTACAATGAGCAGTTCTTC; CDR3: CASSFGSPSSYNEQFF
J: TRBJ2-1; D: NA; V: TRBV29-1; size: NA; DNA: TGCAGCGTTGACGGACTCCTTTACAATGAGCAGTTCTTC; CDR3: CSVDGLLYNEQFF
J: TRBJ2-7; D: NA; V: TRBV3-1; size: NA; DNA: TGTGCCAGCAGCCAAGATCTCATAGGGCTCTACGAGCAGTACTTC; CDR3: CASSQDLIGLYEQYF